These 13 T cell receptor beta chains were sequenced from one sample in a study of beta chain features in type 1 diabetes. No antigen is known for these receptors. cDNA synthesis used the whole RNA isolate, giving expressed TCRB sequences. Generated by immunoSEQ multiplex PCR, the TCRdb table keeps only in-frame clones and is missing some. The data contain hundreds of thousands of clones, over 10% of them singletons. General study points: When Type 1 diabetes patients were examined, their TCRB CDR3s proved moderately but significantly shorter in all four CD4+ subsets.

The sample consisted of naive CD4+ T cells from blood. These receptors were obtained from a man between 18 and 35 years old with type 1 diabetes.

The chain combines TRBV5-1 with TRBJ2-3; 8 bases line up with TRBD2. The trim removed 4 bases at V and 2 bases at J, leaving 6 bases unmatched. Per the germline V gene, CDR1 is SGHRS and CDR2 is YFSETQ. The CDR3 covers 15 residues. The CDR3 is CASSIGGGTTDTQYF. The CDR3 DNA sequence: TGCGCCAGCAGCATTGGCGGGGGGACCACAGATACGCAGTATTTT.

This clone came up a few times. The chain uses TRBV30 and TRBJ1-5, with TRBD1 as a possible D gene (5 bases). The CDR3 is 16 residues long. Germline V gives CDR1 GTSNPN, CDR2 SVGIG (reference sequence). V was trimmed by 5 bases and J by 0 bases, leaving 17 bases between them. The CDR3 bases are TGTGCCTGGGGACCTCCAGGGTCTTATAGCAATCAGCCCCAGCATTTT. Translated, it gives CAWGPPGSYSNQPQHF. Full variable domain (outside the CDR3, taken from reference TRBV30 and TRBJ1-5): SQTIHQWPATLVQPVGSPLSLECTVEGTSNPNLYWYRQAAGRGLQLLFYSVGIGQISSEVPQNLSASRPQDRQFILSSKKLLLSDSGFYLCAWGPPGSYSNQPQHFGDGTRLSIL.

This clone turned up a few times. The CDR3 sequence is CASSLLAGTGAADTQYF. The CDR3 nucleotides read TGTGCCAGCTCACTCCTTGCCGGGACAGGGGCCGCAGATACGCAGTATTTT. The chain recombines TRBV18 with TRBJ2-3; 10 bases match TRBD1. The CDR3 extends over 17 amino acids. J lost 4 bases, V lost 4 bases, and 11 bases had no gene match. CDR1 and CDR2 (germline): KGHSH, LQKENI.

V usage is TRBV5-6 and J usage is TRBJ2-7, with 7 bases that match TRBD1. The CDR3 loop spans 15 amino acids. Germline V gene data show CDR1 as SGHDT and CDR2 as YYEEEE. Germline trimming cut 4 bases from V and 5 bases from J; bases unmatched to any gene: 12. The CDR3 nucleotides are TGTGCCAGCAGCCCCGTGAACAGGGGACGGGACGAGCAGTACTTC. Amino acids: CASSPVNRGRDEQYF.

This sequence joins TRBV19 and TRBJ2-7; 10 nucleotides align to TRBD1. There are 16 residues in the CDR3. Germline assignment: CDR1 LNHDA and CDR2 SQIVND (reference sequence). The V gene end was trimmed by 6 bases and the J gene end by 2 bases; junction bases not matched to a gene: 10. This chain's CDR3 is CASRNLGTGDTYEQYF. In nucleotides, the CDR3 is TGTGCCAGTAGGAATCTGGGGACAGGGGACACCTACGAGCAGTACTTC. Combining the CDR3 with reference TRBV19 and TRBJ2-7 gives the whole variable domain DGGITQSPKYLFRKEGQNVTLSCEQNLNHDAMYWYRQDPGQGLRLIYYSQIVNDFQKGDIAEGYSVSREKKESFPLTVTSAQKNPTAFYLCASRNLGTGDTYEQYFGPGTRLTVT.

This chain uses TRBV19 with TRBJ2-5; the D is unclear. The germline gives CDR1 LNHDA, CDR2 SQIVND (reference sequence). The CDR3 extends over 11 amino acids. Trimming took off 4 bases at V and 3 bases at J, with 3 bases between the two ends. The CDR3 loop is CASSTEETQYF. DNA for the CDR3: TGTGCCAGTAGTACCGAAGAGACCCAGTACTTC.

The rearrangement links TRBV14 to TRBJ1-1; weak D call: TRBD1 (6 bases). The CDR3 length is 15 residues. The V end was cut by 4 bases, the J end by 5 bases, with 17 bases between. Germline loops: CDR1 SGHDN, CDR2 FVKESK. As DNA, the CDR3 is TGTGCCAGCAGCCGCGCCCGGGGGCGTCGAACTGAAGCTTTCTTT. Translation: CASSRARGRRTEAFF.

There are a few counts of this clone. J is TRBJ2-2 and V is TRBV7-9; no firm D call. Trimming removed 1 base from V and 3 bases from J, with 12 bases in between. The CDR3 covers 16 residues. Germline lookup yields CDR1 SEHNR and CDR2 FQNEAQ (reference sequence). CDR3: CASSLVSTSDTGELFF. The CDR3 DNA reads TGTGCCAGCAGCTTAGTTAGTACCAGTGACACCGGGGAGCTGTTTTTT. Full variable domain (rest looked up from reference TRBV7-9 and TRBJ2-2): DTGVSQNPRHKITKRGQNVTFRCDPISEHNRLYWYRQTLGQGPEFLTYFQNEAQLEKSRLLSDRFSAERPKGSFSTLEIQRTEQGDSAMYLCASSLVSTSDTGELFFGEGSRLTVL.

The chain has TRBV30 and TRBJ1-5; TRBD1 matches at 7 bases. CDR3 size: 12 residues. V was pared by 5 bases and J by 7 bases, with 5 bases of the junction left unmatched. Germline-derived CDR1 and CDR2 are GTSNPN and SVGIG (reference sequence). CDR3 amino acids: CAWDRDRQPQHF. CDR3 sequence (DNA): TGTGCCTGGGACAGGGACAGACAGCCCCAGCATTTT. Full variable domain (missing parts from reference TRBV30 and TRBJ1-5): SQTIHQWPATLVQPVGSPLSLECTVEGTSNPNLYWYRQAAGRGLQLLFYSVGIGQISSEVPQNLSASRPQDRQFILSSKKLLLSDSGFYLCAWDRDRQPQHFGDGTRLSIL.

This clone was recorded once. This chain connects TRBV30 to TRBJ1-3, with D possibly being TRBD1 (5 bases). Trimming pared 0 bases from V and 0 bases from J, leaving 12 bases between. Germline V gene lookup returns CDR1 GTSNPN and CDR2 SVGIG (reference sequence). This CDR3 spans 16 amino acids. This chain's CDR3 is CAWSVLGQISGNTIYF. The CDR3 region has the DNA TGTGCCTGGAGTGTACTGGGGCAGATCTCTGGAAACACCATATATTTT.

Notes on this clone: Other DNA sequences of this sample code for an identical CDR3. The V and J genes are TRBV2 and TRBJ1-5; D gene unclear. Trimming stripped 6 bases from V and 1 base from J, with 7 bases between. The length of the CDR3 is 13 residues. CDR1 and CDR2 (germline): SNHLY, FYNNEI. CDR3 coding DNA: TGTGCCAGCAGCCAGGACAGCAATCAGCCCCAGCATTTT. Translating gives CASSQDSNQPQHF.

This clone came up a few times. The chain couples TRBV29-1 to TRBJ2-7; TRBD1 is a possible D gene (7 bases). Per germline, CDR1 SQVTM and CDR2 ANQGSEA. Trimming pared 0 bases from V and 4 bases from J, leaving 19 bases between. The CDR3 contains 16 residues. CDR3 coding DNA: TGCAGCGTTGAAGATCCCCGGCAGGGGGGAAAATACGAGCAGTACTTC. Protein: CSVEDPRQGGKYEQYF.

The chain combines TRBV14 with TRBJ2-1, with 12 bases that match TRBD2. This CDR3 is 16 amino acids long. The germline V gene has CDR1 SGHDN and CDR2 FVKESK. Trimming cost V 6 bases and J 4 bases; bases outside gene matches: 7. The CDR3 sequence is CASSPTSGGLYNEQFF. CDR3 coding DNA: TGTGCCAGCAGTCCCACTAGCGGGGGGCTTTACAATGAGCAGTTCTTC.